Listed here are 8 T cell receptor beta chains from one sample, sequenced in a study of response to subunit inactivated influenza vaccine (dated by TCRdb to the late 2010s). The library was prepared using RT-PCR. These reads were obtained on an Illumina HiSeq 2500. The raw public reads went through TCRdb reprocessing: fastp at Q25, MiXCR clone calling, in-frame beta chains kept. For every CDR3 protein sequence, its rows merge into one entry that carries the most common genes and DNA. The sample table contains about 170,000 distinct CDR3 sequences; only one count was recorded for around a tenth of them. About a third of the sample is held by the ten biggest clonotypes. Here the sequenced sample was CD8+ T cells sorted from PBMCs, taken 23 months after vaccination. These receptor sequences come from a man aged 50-75 years who received an inactivated influenza vaccine. Donor details come from another sample of the same person, matched by shared clones.

The chain employs TRBV6-1 and TRBJ1-4; TRBD1 agrees at 7 bases. The junction had 12 bases not matched to a gene; V was cut back by 5 bases and J by 6 bases. Germline CDR1 MNHNS, CDR2 SASEGT. The CDR3 runs to 16 residues. The DNA of the CDR3 is TGTGCCAGCAGTCGAACAACAGGGGCGGGTTATGAAAAACTGTTTTTT. The encoded protein is CASSRTTGAGYEKLFF.

The count of this clonotype is one. The V gene is TRBV29-1, the J gene TRBJ2-5; a weak D match, TRBD2 (6 bases). V was cut by 0 bases and J by 5 bases, with 16 bases left in between. The CDR3 spans 15 residues. The germline V gene has CDR1 SQVTM and CDR2 ANQGSEA. This CDR3 reads CSVEDLGGKGETQYF. The CDR3 DNA sequence: TGCAGCGTTGAAGATCTGGGCGGGAAGGGGGAGACCCAGTACTTC.

This clonotype was counted between two and nine times. The rearrangement uses TRBV20-1 and TRBJ2-7, with 9 bases fitting TRBD2. V gave up 6 bases and J gave up 0 bases; unmatched junction bases: 9. The germline V gene has CDR1 DFQATT and CDR2 SNEGSKA (reference sequence). This CDR3 has 15 amino acids. The CDR3 loop is CSADGGGASSYEQYF. CDR3 nucleotides: TGCAGTGCGGACGGCGGGGGGGCGAGCTCCTACGAGCAGTACTTC.

This chain joins TRBV12-3 or TRBV12-4 and TRBJ2-7, with D perhaps matching TRBD1 or TRBD2 (5 bases each). CDR3 size: 12 residues. Between the trimmed V and J ends, which lost 5 bases and 4 bases, there was a span of 9 bases. CDR3 nucleotide sequence: TGTGCCAGCAGTGGGACCGTATACGAGCAGTACTTC. Protein product: CASSGTVYEQYF.

The chain carries TRBV4-1 and TRBJ1-2; unclear D gene. The CDR3 runs 15 residues. Germline V CDR1 and CDR2: MGHRA, YSYEKL. V lost 0 bases and J 2 bases, leaving 10 bases between the germline ends. The DNA of the CDR3 is TGCGCCAGCAGCCAAGATCAGCCCGTGAACTATGGCTACACCTTC. Its protein is CASSQDQPVNYGYTF.

This clonotype has more than one count but fewer than ten. The chain combines TRBV5-5 with TRBJ2-3; D gene uncertain. V lost 4 bases, J lost 4 bases, and 7 bases lay in between. Germline CDR1 reads SGHKS; CDR2 reads YYEKEE (reference sequence). The CDR3 extends over 12 amino acids. Here the CDR3 reads CASSDPPDTQYF. The CDR3 DNA is TGTGCCAGCAGCGATCCCCCAGATACGCAGTATTTT.

This clonotype was seen many times. The gene calls are TRBV6-5 and TRBJ2-7; D not certain. The V end lost 5 bases, the J end lost 3 bases, and 8 bases lay between the germline ends. Germline loops: CDR1 MNHEY, CDR2 SVGAGI. This CDR3 has 12 residues. CDR3 DNA sequence: TGTGCCAGCAGTCCGGGCTTCTACGAGCAGTACTTC. Its translation: CASSPGFYEQYF.

In its sample, this clonotype was seen many times. The chain carries TRBV7-2 and TRBJ2-7; maybe TRBD2 (5 bases). CDR1 is SGHTA and CDR2 is FQGNSA in the germline V gene. Trimming left V 5 bases short and J 1 base short, with 12 bases between. The CDR3 totals 14 residues. CDR3 amino acids: CASSITRTSYEQYF. The CDR3 DNA reads as TGTGCCAGCAGCATAACACGGACTTCCTACGAGCAGTACTTC.